The 15 T cell receptor beta chains below were found in one sample sequenced in a study of T cells in narcolepsy. The protocol was immunoSEQ multiplex PCR, while the TCRdb copy is restricted to in-frame clones and leaves out a portion. The table shows tens of thousands of clones, with about 90% occurring only once. Material for sequencing was memory (CD45RA-) CD4+ T cells from blood. The receptors here all came from a human donor in good health.

This rearrangement joins TRBV28 to TRBJ2-2; TRBD1 agrees at 10 bases. The J segment lost 4 bases and the V segment lost 6 bases, leaving 5 bases of the junction unmatched. The CDR3 runs 15 residues. Germline CDR1 MDHEN, CDR2 SYDVKM. DNA of the CDR3: TGTGCCAGCAGCCGACAGGGGGCGTCCACCGGGGAGCTGTTTTTT. As protein: CASSRQGASTGELFF.

V usage is TRBV5-1 and J usage is TRBJ1-2, with 7 bases lining up with TRBD1. Germline V gene sequence: CDR1 SGHRS, CDR2 YFSETQ. This CDR3 contains 20 residues. The V segment lost 3 bases and the J segment 1 base; nucleotides outside the gene matches: 21. The CDR3 coding sequence is TGCGCCAGCAGCTCACCCGCCGGGTCAGACAGGGTAGACGGTAACTATGGCTACACCTTC. Protein sequence: CASSSPAGSDRVDGNYGYTF. The whole variable domain, remainder taken from reference TRBV5-1 and TRBJ1-2, is KAGVTQTPRYLIKTRGQQVTLSCSPISGHRSVSWYQQTPGQGLQFLFEYFSETQRNKGNFPGRFSGRQFSNSRSEMNVSTLELGDSALYLCASSSPAGSDRVDGNYGYTFGSGTRLTVV.

The rearrangement uses TRBV5-1 and TRBJ2-7, with D maybe TRBD2 (6 bases). Looked up from germline, CDR1 is SGHRS and CDR2 is YFSETQ. Trimming removed 3 bases at V and 2 bases at J, with 12 bases between. The length of the CDR3 is 14 residues. The CDR3 loop is CASSYLGGTYEQYF. CDR3 sequence (DNA): TGCGCCAGCAGCTACCTCGGGGGTACCTACGAGCAGTACTTC.

This chain uses TRBV14 with TRBJ2-3; D gene unclear. This CDR3 contains 14 residues. Germline V gene sequence: CDR1 SGHDN, CDR2 FVKESK. The V and J ends lost 0 bases and 6 bases respectively, with 10 bases between them. For the CDR3, the DNA is TGTGCCAGCAGCCAAGATTACAATTCTGATACGCAGTATTTT. It encodes CASSQDYNSDTQYF.

This clone was seen a handful of times. The J gene is TRBJ2-5, the V gene TRBV6-6; TRBD2 is a possible D gene (6 bases). CDR3 length: 12 residues. Germline V gene data show CDR1 as MNHNY and CDR2 as SVGAGI (reference sequence). Deletions cut 11 bases from V and 5 bases from J, with 15 bases between. CDR3 in DNA: TGTGCCGGCGCAACAGGAGGGGAGACCCAGTACTTC. This codes for CAGATGGETQYF.

V is TRBV5-1 and J is TRBJ2-3; TRBD1 matches at 8 bases. Germline V gene data show CDR1 as SGHRS and CDR2 as YFSETQ. The CDR3 is 15 amino acids. V trimming: 4 bases; J trimming: 5 bases; junction bases outside the gene matches: 9. The CDR3 nucleotides are TGCGCCAGCAGCCAGGACAGGGAAAGGCGAGATACGCAGTATTTT. This encodes CASSQDRERRDTQYF. Based on the CDR3 plus reference TRBV5-1 and TRBJ2-3, the full variable domain is KAGVTQTPRYLIKTRGQQVTLSCSPISGHRSVSWYQQTPGQGLQFLFEYFSETQRNKGNFPGRFSGRQFSNSRSEMNVSTLELGDSALYLCASSQDRERRDTQYFGPGTRLTVL.

V is TRBV5-6 and J is TRBJ2-7; maybe TRBD1 (6 bases). V was trimmed by 5 bases and J by 2 bases, leaving 14 bases between them. CDR1 and CDR2 (germline): SGHDT, YYEEEE. The CDR3 covers 14 residues. DNA for the CDR3: TGTGCCAGCAGGTGGAGGACAGATACCTACGAGCAGTACTTC. Its protein is CASRWRTDTYEQYF.

The gene calls are TRBV12-5 and TRBJ2-7; D is unclear. Trimming left V 1 base short and J 3 bases short, with 4 bases between. The CDR3 is 12 amino acids. Germline CDR1 LGHNT, CDR2 FRNRAP. CDR3 DNA sequence: TGTGCTAGTGGTTTGGGATTCTACGAGCAGTACTTC. This sequence encodes CASGLGFYEQYF.

This clone was detected once. The chain joins TRBV6-5 to TRBJ2-7; D is unresolved. Germline assignment: CDR1 MNHEY and CDR2 SVGAGI. V lost 5 bases to trimming and J lost 6 bases, with 17 bases between them. This CDR3 has 14 amino acids. The CDR3 nucleotides read TGTGCCAGCAGTACTCTTGACAACCAAGGCGAGCAGTACTTC. It yields the protein CASSTLDNQGEQYF.

This chain connects TRBV4-1 to TRBJ2-5; possibly TRBD1 for D (5 bases). This CDR3 has 13 amino acids. V shed 1 base and J shed 2 bases, with 5 bases lying between them. CDR1 is MGHRA, CDR2 YSYEKL, per germline. The CDR3 protein is CASSQGQQETQYF. The CDR3 DNA follows: TGCGCCAGCAGCCAAGGACAGCAAGAGACCCAGTACTTC.

The chain has TRBV19 and TRBJ1-4; no definite D call. In germline, CDR1 is LNHDA, CDR2 SQIVND (reference sequence). This CDR3 spans 17 amino acids. Trimming shortened V by 2 bases and J by 0 bases, and 13 bases separated the two germline ends. Here the CDR3 DNA reads TGTGCCAGTAGTATAAATCCAGAACGGGCAACTAATGAAAAACTGTTTTTT. Its protein is CASSINPERATNEKLFF.

The chain uses TRBV28 and TRBJ2-1, with 15 bases fitting TRBD2. There are 18 residues in the CDR3. The trim removed 5 bases at V and 4 bases at J, leaving 9 bases unmatched. Germline V gene sequence: CDR1 MDHEN, CDR2 SYDVKM. The CDR3 sequence: CASSRGLAGGRGYNEQFF. The CDR3 DNA sequence: TGTGCCAGCAGTCGGGGACTAGCGGGAGGTAGGGGGTACAATGAGCAGTTCTTC.

This chain uses TRBV7-9 with TRBJ2-7, with D possibly being TRBD1 or TRBD2 (5 bases each). Trimming took off 5 bases at V and 6 bases at J, with 17 bases between the two ends. Germline lookup yields CDR1 SEHNR and CDR2 FQNEAQ (reference sequence). This CDR3 spans 14 amino acids. CDR3 nucleotide sequence: TGTGCCAGCAGCCGCGATCTTTTGGGGACCGAGCAGTACTTC. Protein product: CASSRDLLGTEQYF.

The chain has TRBV28 and TRBJ2-7, with 11 bases lining up with TRBD2. V was clipped by 4 bases and J by 1 base; unmatched bases: 6. The CDR3 consists of 16 residues. Germline assignment: CDR1 MDHEN and CDR2 SYDVKM. CDR3 loop: CASSYPGTSGSYEQYF. CDR3 sequence (DNA): TGTGCCAGCAGTTACCCCGGGACTAGCGGTTCCTACGAGCAGTACTTC. The full variable domain, with the rest looked up from reference TRBV28 and TRBJ2-7, is DVKVTQSSRYLVKRTGEKVFLECVQDMDHENMFWYRQDPGLGLRLIYFSYDVKMKEKGDIPEGYSVSREKKERFSLILESASTNQTSMYLCASSYPGTSGSYEQYFGPGTRLTVT.

This chain uses TRBV30 with TRBJ1-2, with D possibly matching TRBD1 (5 bases). V lost 0 bases to trimming and J lost 8 bases, with 13 bases between them. CDR1 GTSNPN and CDR2 SVGIG come from the germline V gene (reference sequence). The CDR3 runs to 13 residues. The DNA of the CDR3 is TGTGCCTGGAGTGTAATCGGGCAGGGAGGCTACACCTTC. As protein: CAWSVIGQGGYTF.